Listed here are 9 T cell receptor beta chains from one sample, sequenced in a study of early T cells in non-severe SARS-CoV-2 infection. TCRdb reprocessed the 5' RACE reads with MiXCR, giving one entry per CDR3 protein. Among 45,000 to 75,000 distinct CDR3 sequences listed, roughly 5.3% were seen once. The source material was whole blood. The receptors stem from an adult who was a healthcare worker with PCR-confirmed SARS-CoV-2 infection or an uninfected control (not recorded which).

This clonotype was seen repeatedly, ten times or more. CDR3 amino acids: CASSPRTGNTGELFF. CDR3 sequence (DNA): TGTGCCAGCAGCCCCCGAACAGGGAACACCGGGGAGCTGTTTTTT. This sequence joins TRBV9 and TRBJ2-2; tentatively, D is TRBD1 (5 bases). CDR1 is SGDLS and CDR2 is YYNGEE in the germline V gene. This CDR3 comprises 15 residues. With 4 bases removed from V and 1 base from J, the gap between germline ends came to 11 bases.

This clonotype was seen many times. The rearrangement links TRBV10-3 to TRBJ1-1, with D unclear. Germline V lookup: CDR1 ENHRY, CDR2 SYGVKD. This CDR3 has 13 residues. V lost 6 bases to trimming and J lost 1 base, with 9 bases between them. The CDR3, as DNA: TGTGCCATCAGCAGGTCCAGGAACACTGAAGCTTTCTTT. It encodes CAISRSRNTEAFF.

This clonotype was seen many times. The chain's CDR3 is CASSYGHQGQPQHF. CDR3 DNA: TGTGCCAGCAGTTACGGACACCAGGGGCAGCCCCAGCATTTT. The rearrangement uses TRBV12-3 or TRBV12-4 and TRBJ1-5; the D gene is possibly TRBD1 (6 bases). V lost 4 bases and J 7 bases, leaving 14 bases between the germline ends. CDR3 length: 14 amino acids.

There are many counts of this clonotype. This CDR3 reads CASSQEMGGARTDTQYF. CDR3 nucleotides: TGTGCCAGCAGCCAAGAAATGGGCGGGGCCCGCACAGATACGCAGTATTTT. The J gene is TRBJ2-3, the V gene TRBV14, with D possibly being TRBD2 (6 bases). V was pared by 0 bases and J by 1 base, with 14 bases between. This CDR3 is 17 amino acids long. Germline V gene data show CDR1 as SGHDN and CDR2 as FVKESK. Supplemented by reference TRBV14 and TRBJ2-3, the full variable domain reads EAGVTQFPSHSVIEKGQTVTLRCDPISGHDNLYWYRRVMGKEIKFLLHFVKESKQDESGMPNNRFLAERTGGTYSTLKVQPAELEDSGVYFCASSQEMGGARTDTQYFGPGTRLTVL.

Worth noting for this clonotype: A read error may explain this, as a much larger clone is one base away. The chain has TRBV10-3 and TRBJ1-4; 8 positions match TRBD1. The CDR3 is 15 amino acids. Looked up from germline, CDR1 is ENHRY and CDR2 is SYGVKD. The CDR3 DNA follows: TGTGCCATCAGTGCGGCGGCAGGGGGCTTTGAAAAACTGCTTTTT. This gives the protein CAISAAAGGFEKLLF.

The chain is built from TRBV9 and TRBJ1-5; D gene unclear. This CDR3 region has 17 residues. Germline loops: CDR1 SGDLS, CDR2 YYNGEE. Trimming removed 4 bases at V and 5 bases at J, with 22 bases between. The CDR3 loop reads CASSSSPRVPPDQPQHF. CDR3 in DNA: TGTGCCAGCAGCTCCTCCCCCCGGGTCCCGCCCGATCAGCCCCAGCATTTT.

This clonotype was recorded many times. This rearrangement joins TRBV9 to TRBJ2-2, with unresolved D. The germline V and J ends were trimmed by 3 bases and 7 bases, with 13 bases remaining between them. Germline V gene sequence: CDR1 SGDLS, CDR2 YYNGEE. The CDR3 has 14 residues. The CDR3 sequence is CASSGAAADGELFF. The CDR3 DNA sequence: TGTGCCAGCAGCGGGGCAGCTGCGGACGGGGAGCTGTTTTTT.

This clonotype was counted ten times or more. This chain links TRBV7-2 with TRBJ2-2, with D tentatively TRBD1 (6 bases). This CDR3 spans 15 amino acids. Germline assignment: CDR1 SGHTA and CDR2 FQGNSA. V dropped 7 bases and J dropped 6 bases, with 18 bases sitting between them. Here the CDR3 reads CASIGQQLRAGELFF. Written as DNA, the CDR3 is TGTGCCAGCATTGGACAGCAGTTACGCGCCGGGGAGCTGTTTTTT.

This clonotype is medium-sized in the sample. This sequence joins TRBV5-4 and TRBJ2-2; D gene ambiguous. The CDR3 covers 12 residues. The V end lost 5 bases, the J end lost 0 bases, and 2 bases lay between the germline ends. Germline V gene sequence: CDR1 SGHNT, CDR2 YYREEE (reference sequence). Here the CDR3 reads CASSSNTGELFF. The CDR3 coding sequence is TGTGCCAGCAGTTCGAACACCGGGGAGCTGTTTTTT.